The sequence of this T cell receptor beta chain was determined in a study of blood T cell repertoires in COVID-19. Authors' processing steps: Estimated nucleated cell counts came from reference gene primer amplification. Some clones are missing from TCRdb's copy, which holds only in-frame ones; the method was immunoSEQ multiplex PCR. Clonal size and the V and J genes are those of that table, whereas D and trimming came from the DNA. Among 150,000 to 200,000 clones, about 83% were seen once, and the ten largest hold roughly 13%. Per the germline V gene, CDR1 is ENHRY and CDR2 is SYGVKD. This CDR3 region has 14 residues. Trimming removed 4 bases from V and 6 bases from J, with 13 bases in between.

This chain joins TRBV10-3 and TRBJ1-5, with D perhaps matching TRBD1 (5 bases). Sequencing input: peripheral blood. The sequence was collected from a man in his 70s who had recovered from COVID-19. The CDR3 region has the DNA TGTGCCATCAGTGGGGGGGAGAGTAGTCAGCCCCAGCATTTT. Translated: CAISGGESSQPQHF.